This T cell receptor (beta chain) was observed in a study of blood T cell repertoires in COVID-19. CDR1 is MGHDK and CDR2 is SYGVNS in the germline V gene. The CDR3 contains 16 residues. Regarding this clone: An end of the junction does not agree with germline; a read error may underlie this.

Clones were read by immunoSEQ multiplex PCR, and TCRdb kept only the in-frame ones, dropping some. The sample lists approximately 130,000 clones, approximately 77% occurring once. This clonotype was sampled from a man of 80 years or more with acute or convalescent COVID-19. The sequencing sample was made of peripheral blood. The gene calls are TRBV25-1 and TRBJ1-4; 7 bases line up with TRBD1. CDR3 loop: CASSEFMTGKDEKLFF. CDR3 bases: TGTGCCAGCAGCGAATTCATGACAGGGAAGGATGAAAAACTGTTTTTT.